This T cell receptor (beta chain) emerged from a study of naive and memory T cell subsets. The study's findings and limits: Between naive and memory subsets, TCR abundance power law exponents differed. In naive cells, over 85% of TCR sequences were seen only once. From naive to CM, EM and EMRA, diversity decreased and Gini increased.

In germline, CDR1 is KGHDR, CDR2 SFDVKD. CDR3 size: 14 residues. Unmatched junction bases numbered 11, after V lost 2 bases and J lost 12 bases. This clonotype was recorded many times. What it binds is unknown. Four subsets defined by CD45RA and CD27 were sorted after CD3, CD4, CD8 and live/dead staining. The beta constant-region primer was an equimolar mix of two oligonucleotides covering TRBC1 and TRBC2. Nested alpha and beta constant-region primers with the SP2 primer drove four PCR rounds on ligated cDNA. TCRdb called the UMI-ligation and nested PCR reads again in MiXCR, with one record for every CDR3 protein. The sample shows some 16,000 distinct CDR3 sequences, 8.7% of them seen only once.

The sequence was collected from a human donor in good health. The chain has TRBV24-1 and TRBJ2-7; 8 bases map to TRBD1. Material: central memory CD8+ T cells from blood. The CDR3 nucleotides are TGTGCCACCAGTGATTCGACCTCCCGGGACAGGAGGTACTTC. Translation: CATSDSTSRDRRYF.